The 14 T cell receptor beta chains reported below all come from one sample, sequenced in a study of shared clonotypes between healthy human individuals (dated by TCRdb to 2018 to 2021). CD8 naive samples were obtained by positive selection for CCR7 among CD45RO-negative cells, yielding a CD45RA+CCR7+ population from which TemRA cells were excluded. To prepare the library, the immunoSEQ multiplex PCR assay was applied. TCRdb provides this immuneACCESS table in a form limited to in-frame rearrangements. Some clones are lacking; in checked studies, under half of them reflect an unresolved V gene, and why the rest are absent is not known. The sample records about 2 million clones, around 96% of which are singletons. Jointly, the top ten make up less than 1.5% of the sample. Material for sequencing was naive CD8+ T cells sorted from blood. Taken with the paper, the label for cell subset or site translates to: CD45RA+CCR7+. Source of these receptors: a man aged 18 to 29 in good health.

V is TRBV2 and J is TRBJ2-1; 10 nucleotides line up with TRBD2. V was clipped by 7 bases and J by 2 bases; unmatched bases: 5. The CDR3 extends over 15 amino acids. Germline-derived CDR1 and CDR2 are SNHLY and FYNNEI. For the CDR3, the DNA is TGTGCCAGCATGCCGGGACTAGCGACCTACAATGAGCAGTTCTTC. Its translation is CASMPGLATYNEQFF.

For this clone: This sample includes further DNA sequences coding for the same CDR3. The genes are TRBV10-3 and TRBJ2-5; 8 bases fit TRBD1. This CDR3 region has 15 residues. Losses at the gene ends were 0 bases for V and 5 bases for J; bases not matched to a gene: 5. Looked up from germline, CDR1 is ENHRY and CDR2 is SYGVKD. The CDR3 region is CAISESAGGAETQYF. CDR3 DNA: TGTGCCATCAGTGAGTCGGCAGGGGGCGCGGAGACCCAGTACTTC.

The J gene is TRBJ2-7, the V gene TRBV13; 8 bases line up with TRBD1. Germline values: CDR1 PRHDT, CDR2 FYEKMQ (reference sequence). The length of the CDR3 is 14 residues. Trimming took 5 bases from V and 7 from J; bases not matched to a gene: 10. CDR3: CASSPGQGITEQYF. For the CDR3, the DNA is TGTGCCAGCAGCCCCGGACAGGGTATTACTGAGCAGTACTTC.

A note on this clone: Other DNA sequences in the same sample also yield this CDR3. V and J are TRBV27 and TRBJ2-7, with TRBD2 matching over 7 bases. Looked up from germline, CDR1 is MNHEY and CDR2 is SMNVEV (reference sequence). CDR3 length: 12 residues. V gave up 3 bases and J gave up 6 bases; unmatched junction bases: 2. The CDR3 DNA follows: TGTGCCAGCAGTTTCGGGGGGTCCGAGCAGTACTTC. Amino acid sequence: CASSFGGSEQYF.

The V gene is TRBV30, the J gene TRBJ1-1; D is undetermined. The germline CDR1 and CDR2 sequences are GTSNPN and SVGIG (reference sequence). The CDR3 length is 12 residues. The germline V and J ends were trimmed by 5 bases and 4 bases, with 11 bases remaining between them. The CDR3 coding sequence is TGTGCCTGGGAGTCCGAGGGCACTGAAGCTTTCTTT. Translated, it gives CAWESEGTEAFF.

This chain connects TRBV10-3 to TRBJ2-1; TRBD2 is a possible D gene (5 bases). This CDR3 is 12 amino acids long. Trimming took off 3 bases at V and 6 bases at J, with 6 bases between the two ends. Germline lookup yields CDR1 ENHRY and CDR2 SYGVKD. The CDR3, as DNA: TGTGCCATCAGTGATGCGGGCAATGAGCAGTTCTTC. Protein sequence: CAISDAGNEQFF.

The rearrangement uses TRBV29-1 and TRBJ2-2, with D possibly matching TRBD2 (5 bases). Germline CDR1 reads SQVTM; CDR2 reads ANQGSEA. CDR3 length: 13 residues. The germline V and J ends were trimmed by 3 bases and 4 bases, with 9 bases remaining between them. The CDR3 region has the DNA TGCAGCGTTGAGGACTCCGCCACCGGGGAGCTGTTTTTT. Amino acid sequence: CSVEDSATGELFF.

The V and J genes are TRBV9 and TRBJ2-2; possible D gene TRBD1, 6 bases. CDR3 size: 15 residues. The germline V and J ends were trimmed by 4 bases and 5 bases, with 15 bases remaining between them. Germline V lookup: CDR1 SGDLS, CDR2 YYNGEE. Here the CDR3 DNA reads TGTGCCAGCAGCCCCGAGGGGGTGAGAACCGGGGAGCTGTTTTTT. It specifies CASSPEGVRTGELFF.

The J gene is TRBJ2-3, the V gene TRBV29-1; a possible D gene is TRBD1 (5 bases). The CDR3 is made up of 16 amino acids. Trimming shortened V by 6 bases and J by 0 bases, and 19 bases separated the two germline ends. CDR1 is SQVTM, CDR2 ANQGSEA, per germline. The CDR3 DNA reads as TGCAGCGTCCATCAACCGACAGTAACTAGCACAGATACGCAGTATTTT. The encoded protein is CSVHQPTVTSTDTQYF.

The count of this clone is one. The V gene is TRBV9, the J gene TRBJ1-6; D not certain. The CDR3 consists of 14 residues. V lost 3 bases and J 7 bases, leaving 11 bases between the germline ends. Germline V CDR1 and CDR2: SGDLS, YYNGEE. The CDR3 here is CASSGGSPNSPLHF. CDR3 sequence (DNA): TGTGCCAGCAGCGGAGGGTCCCCCAATTCACCCCTCCACTTT.

In the case of this clone: This specimen includes other DNA sequences encoding the same CDR3. The chain employs TRBV4-1 and TRBJ2-7, with TRBD1 as a possible D gene (5 bases). Trimming stripped 4 bases from V and 0 bases from J, with 7 bases between. Germline V CDR1 and CDR2: MGHRA, YSYEKL. The CDR3 sequence is 13 residues long. CDR3: CASSPTGSYEQYF. CDR3 bases: TGCGCCAGCAGCCCTACAGGCTCCTACGAGCAGTACTTC.

This sequence joins TRBV11-2 and TRBJ1-2, with unresolved D. Germline CDR1 SGHAT, CDR2 FQNNGV. The CDR3 runs 17 residues. The V and J ends lost 5 bases and 4 bases respectively, with 23 bases between them. CDR3 in DNA: TGTGCCAGCAGCCCCGGACTCCCCCCCGAGGGCGGCTATGGCTACACCTTC. Translating it yields CASSPGLPPEGGYGYTF.

The chain joins TRBV4-1 to TRBJ2-2; D perhaps matches TRBD1 (6 bases). The ends were cut back, 4 bases at V and 10 bases at J, with 13 bases in the middle. Germline V gene data show CDR1 as MGHRA and CDR2 as YSYEKL. CDR3 length: 13 residues. CDR3 amino acids: CASSRAQGSELFF. CDR3 nucleotide sequence: TGCGCCAGCAGCCGAGCACAGGGATCGGAGCTGTTTTTT.

Details on this clone: Different DNA sequences within this sample yield the same CDR3. This sequence joins TRBV29-1 and TRBJ2-5; TRBD2 aligns across 7 bases. This CDR3 is built from 14 residues. With 3 bases clipped from V and 1 base from J, the junction kept 5 bases outside the gene matches. Germline V gene lookup returns CDR1 SQVTM and CDR2 ANQGSEA. The CDR3 spells CSVEGGGVQETQYF. CDR3 coding DNA: TGCAGCGTTGAGGGGGGGGGAGTCCAAGAGACCCAGTACTTC.